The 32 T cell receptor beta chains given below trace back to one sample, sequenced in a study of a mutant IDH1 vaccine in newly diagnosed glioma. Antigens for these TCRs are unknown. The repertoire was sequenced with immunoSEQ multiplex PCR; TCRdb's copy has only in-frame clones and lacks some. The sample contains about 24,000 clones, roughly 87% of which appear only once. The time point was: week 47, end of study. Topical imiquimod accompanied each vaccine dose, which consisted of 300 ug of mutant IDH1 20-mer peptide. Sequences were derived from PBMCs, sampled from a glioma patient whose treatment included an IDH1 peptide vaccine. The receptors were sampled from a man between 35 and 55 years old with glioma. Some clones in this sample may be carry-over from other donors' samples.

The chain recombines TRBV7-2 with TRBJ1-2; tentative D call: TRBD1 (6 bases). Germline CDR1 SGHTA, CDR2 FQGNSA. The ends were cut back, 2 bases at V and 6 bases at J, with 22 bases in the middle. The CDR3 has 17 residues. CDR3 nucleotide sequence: TGTGCCAGCAGCTTACTCCCCACAGGGTTAATTAAGAATGGCTACACCTTC. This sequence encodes CASSLLPTGLIKNGYTF.

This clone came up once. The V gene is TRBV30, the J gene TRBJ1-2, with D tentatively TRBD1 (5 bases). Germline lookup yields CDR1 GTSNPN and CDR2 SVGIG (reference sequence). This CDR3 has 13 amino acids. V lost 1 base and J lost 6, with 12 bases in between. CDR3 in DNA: TGTGCCTGGAGTGGTCGCAGGGATCATGGCTACACCTTC. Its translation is CAWSGRRDHGYTF.

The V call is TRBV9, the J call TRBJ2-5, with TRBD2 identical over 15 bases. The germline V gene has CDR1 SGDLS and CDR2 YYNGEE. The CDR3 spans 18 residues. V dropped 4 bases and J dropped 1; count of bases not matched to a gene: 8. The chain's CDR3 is CASSPRTSGGAVQETQYF. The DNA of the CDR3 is TGTGCCAGCAGCCCACGGACTAGCGGGGGGGCGGTCCAAGAGACCCAGTACTTC.

The CDR3 loop is CASSLAQNTGELFF. The CDR3 bases are TGTGCCAGCAGCTTAGCGCAGAACACCGGGGAGCTGTTTTTT. The rearrangement joins TRBV7-2 to TRBJ2-2, with unresolved D. V dropped 0 bases and J dropped 1 base, with 3 bases sitting between them. This CDR3 comprises 14 residues. Germline CDR1 is SGHTA and CDR2 is FQGNSA. Full variable domain (outside the CDR3, taken from reference TRBV7-2 and TRBJ2-2): GAGVSQSPSNKVTEKGKDVELRCDPISGHTALYWYRQSLGQGLEFLIYFQGNSAPDKSGLPSDRFSAERTGGSVSTLTIQRTQQEDSAVYLCASSLAQNTGELFFGEGSRLTVL.

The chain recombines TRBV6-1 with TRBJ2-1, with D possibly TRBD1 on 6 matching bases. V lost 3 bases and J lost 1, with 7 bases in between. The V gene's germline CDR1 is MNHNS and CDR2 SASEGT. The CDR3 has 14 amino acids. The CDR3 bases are TGTGCCAGCAGTGAGACAGGATCCTACAATGAGCAGTTCTTC. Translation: CASSETGSYNEQFF.

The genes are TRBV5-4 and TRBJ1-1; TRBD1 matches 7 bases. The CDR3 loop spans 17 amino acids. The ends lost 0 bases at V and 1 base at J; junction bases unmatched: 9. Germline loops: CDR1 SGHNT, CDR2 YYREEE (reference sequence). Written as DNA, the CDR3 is TGTGCCAGCAGCTTGGGAGGACAGGTCCGCCGGAACACTGAAGCTTTCTTT. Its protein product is CASSLGGQVRRNTEAFF.

In DNA form, the CDR3 reads TGTGCCAGCAGCCTTTTACCGGAATCCTACGAGCAGTACTTC. Residues: CASSLLPESYEQYF. J is TRBJ2-7 and V is TRBV7-2; no definite D call. There are 14 residues in the CDR3. Germline V gene data show CDR1 as SGHTA and CDR2 as FQGNSA. V was clipped by 5 bases and J by 1 base, with 12 bases between them.

CDR3 in amino acids: CASSNLLREATEAFF. The DNA of the CDR3 is TGTGCCAGTAGTAACCTACTGAGGGAGGCCACTGAAGCTTTCTTT. V and J are TRBV19 and TRBJ1-1; D unclear. V lost 4 bases, J lost 4 bases, and 16 bases lay in between. Germline V gene data show CDR1 as LNHDA and CDR2 as SQIVND (reference sequence). CDR3 length equals 15 residues.

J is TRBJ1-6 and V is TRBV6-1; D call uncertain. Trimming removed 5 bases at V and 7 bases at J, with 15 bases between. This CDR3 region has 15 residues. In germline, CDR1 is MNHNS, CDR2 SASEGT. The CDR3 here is CASSNLLGNNSPLHF. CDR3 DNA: TGTGCCAGCAGTAACCTGTTGGGGAACAATTCACCCCTCCACTTT.

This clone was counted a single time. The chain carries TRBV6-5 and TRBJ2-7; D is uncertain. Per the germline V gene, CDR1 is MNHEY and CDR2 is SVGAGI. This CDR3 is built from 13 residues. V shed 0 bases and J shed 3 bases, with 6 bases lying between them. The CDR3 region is CASSYSANYEQYF. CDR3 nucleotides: TGTGCCAGCAGTTACTCGGCAAACTACGAGCAGTACTTC.

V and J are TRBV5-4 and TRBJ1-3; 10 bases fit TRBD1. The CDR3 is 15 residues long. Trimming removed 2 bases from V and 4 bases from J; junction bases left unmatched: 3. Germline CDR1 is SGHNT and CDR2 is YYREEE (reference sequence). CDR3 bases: TGTGCCAGCAGCTTTAAGGGACAGGGGGGAAACACCATATATTTT. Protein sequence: CASSFKGQGGNTIYF.

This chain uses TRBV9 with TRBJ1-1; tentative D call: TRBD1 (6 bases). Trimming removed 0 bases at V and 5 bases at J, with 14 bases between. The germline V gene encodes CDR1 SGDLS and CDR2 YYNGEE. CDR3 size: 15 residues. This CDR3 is CASSVAPEGGTEAFF. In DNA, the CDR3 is TGTGCCAGCAGCGTAGCCCCGGAGGGGGGAACTGAAGCTTTCTTT.

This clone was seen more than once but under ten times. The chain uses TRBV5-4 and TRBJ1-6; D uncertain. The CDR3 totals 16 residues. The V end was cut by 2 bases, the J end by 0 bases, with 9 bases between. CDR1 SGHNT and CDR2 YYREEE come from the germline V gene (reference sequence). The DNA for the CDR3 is TGTGCCAGCAGCTTCAGGTTTAGCTCCTATAATTCACCCCTCCACTTT. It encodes CASSFRFSSYNSPLHF.

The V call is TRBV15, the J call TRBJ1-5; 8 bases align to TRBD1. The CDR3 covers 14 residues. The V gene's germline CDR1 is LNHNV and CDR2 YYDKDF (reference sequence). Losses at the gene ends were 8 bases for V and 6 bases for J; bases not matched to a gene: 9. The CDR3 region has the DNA TGTGCCACCTGTGACAGGGGCCGATGTCAGCCCCAGCATTTT. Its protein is CATCDRGRCQPQHF. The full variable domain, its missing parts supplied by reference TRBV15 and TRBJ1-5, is DAMVIQNPRYQVTQFGKPVTLSCSQTLNHNVMYWYQQKSSQAPKLLFHYYDKDFNNEADTPDNFQSRRPNTSFCFLDIRSPGLGDTAMYLCATCDRGRCQPQHFGDGTRLSIL.

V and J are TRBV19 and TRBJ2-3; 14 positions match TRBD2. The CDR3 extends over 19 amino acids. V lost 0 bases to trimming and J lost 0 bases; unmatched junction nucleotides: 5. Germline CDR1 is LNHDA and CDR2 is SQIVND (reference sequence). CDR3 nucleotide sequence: TGTGCCAGTAGTATAGAGGGGACTAGCGGGGGCCCCAGCACAGATACGCAGTATTTT. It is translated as CASSIEGTSGGPSTDTQYF.

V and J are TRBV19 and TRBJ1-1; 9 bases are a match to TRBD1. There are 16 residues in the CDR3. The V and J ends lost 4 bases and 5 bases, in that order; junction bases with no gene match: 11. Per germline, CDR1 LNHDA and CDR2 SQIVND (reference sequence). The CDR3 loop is CASSTVGHRGHTEAFF. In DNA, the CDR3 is TGTGCCAGTAGTACCGTTGGGCACAGGGGGCATACTGAAGCTTTCTTT.

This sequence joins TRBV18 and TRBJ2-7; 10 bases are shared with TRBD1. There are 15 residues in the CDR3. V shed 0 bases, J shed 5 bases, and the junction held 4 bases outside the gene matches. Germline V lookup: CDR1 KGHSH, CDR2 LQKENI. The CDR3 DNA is TGTGCCAGCTCACCACCGGGACAGGGGCGCAACGAGCAGTACTTC. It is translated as CASSPPGQGRNEQYF.

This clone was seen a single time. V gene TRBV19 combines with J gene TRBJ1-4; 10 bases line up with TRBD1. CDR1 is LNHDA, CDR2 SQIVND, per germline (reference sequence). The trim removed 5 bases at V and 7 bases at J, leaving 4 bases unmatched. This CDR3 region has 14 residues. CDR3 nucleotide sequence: TGTGCCAGTAGTGACAGGGGGCTTGGTGAAAAACTGTTTTTT. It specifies CASSDRGLGEKLFF. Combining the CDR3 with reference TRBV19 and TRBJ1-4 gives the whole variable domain DGGITQSPKYLFRKEGQNVTLSCEQNLNHDAMYWYRQDPGQGLRLIYYSQIVNDFQKGDIAEGYSVSREKKESFPLTVTSAQKNPTAFYLCASSDRGLGEKLFFGSGTQLSVL.

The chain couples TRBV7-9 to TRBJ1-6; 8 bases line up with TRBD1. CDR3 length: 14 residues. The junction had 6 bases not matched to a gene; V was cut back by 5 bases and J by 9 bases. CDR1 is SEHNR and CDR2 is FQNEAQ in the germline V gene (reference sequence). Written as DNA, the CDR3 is TGTGCCAGCAGCGCGCAGGGGGCAGCTTCACCCCTCCACTTT. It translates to CASSAQGAASPLHF.

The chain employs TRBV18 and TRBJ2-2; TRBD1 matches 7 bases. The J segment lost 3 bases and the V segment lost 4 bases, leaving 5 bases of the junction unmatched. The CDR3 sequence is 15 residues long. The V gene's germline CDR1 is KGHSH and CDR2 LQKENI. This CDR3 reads CASSRDRRDTGELFF. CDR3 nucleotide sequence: TGTGCCAGCTCACGGGACAGAAGGGACACCGGGGAGCTGTTTTTT.

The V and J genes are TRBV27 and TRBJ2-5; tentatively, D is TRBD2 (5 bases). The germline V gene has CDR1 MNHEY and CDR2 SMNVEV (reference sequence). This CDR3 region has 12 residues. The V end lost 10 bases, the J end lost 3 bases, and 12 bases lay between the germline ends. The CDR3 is CATRGLKETQYF. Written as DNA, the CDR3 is TGTGCCACCAGAGGGTTGAAAGAGACCCAGTACTTC.

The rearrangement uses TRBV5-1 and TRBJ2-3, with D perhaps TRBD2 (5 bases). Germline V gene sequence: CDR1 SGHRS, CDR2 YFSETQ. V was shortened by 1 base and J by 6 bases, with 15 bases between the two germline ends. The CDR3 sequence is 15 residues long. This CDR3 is CASSLLGPREDTQYF. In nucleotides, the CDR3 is TGCGCCAGCAGCTTGCTAGGGCCAAGGGAGGATACGCAGTATTTT.

Here the CDR3 DNA reads TGTGCCTCGGTCGGCCGAAACTATGGCTACACCTTC. Amino acids: CASVGRNYGYTF. This sequence joins TRBV6-5 and TRBJ1-2, with D unclear. Between the trimmed V and J ends, which lost 11 bases and 2 bases, there was a span of 12 bases. Germline V gene lookup returns CDR1 MNHEY and CDR2 SVGAGI. The CDR3 length is 12 residues.

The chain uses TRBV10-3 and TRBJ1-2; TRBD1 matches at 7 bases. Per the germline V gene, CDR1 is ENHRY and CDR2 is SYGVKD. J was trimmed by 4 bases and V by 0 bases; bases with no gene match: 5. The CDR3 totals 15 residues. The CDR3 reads CAISESDRTPYGYTF. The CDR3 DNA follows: TGTGCCATCAGTGAGTCGGACAGGACACCCTATGGCTACACCTTC.

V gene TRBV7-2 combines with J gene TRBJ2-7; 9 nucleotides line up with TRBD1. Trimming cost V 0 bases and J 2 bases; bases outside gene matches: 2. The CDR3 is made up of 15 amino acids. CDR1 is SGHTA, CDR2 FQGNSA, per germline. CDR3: CASSLAGTGTYEQYF. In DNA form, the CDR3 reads TGTGCCAGCAGCTTAGCGGGGACAGGGACCTACGAGCAGTACTTC.

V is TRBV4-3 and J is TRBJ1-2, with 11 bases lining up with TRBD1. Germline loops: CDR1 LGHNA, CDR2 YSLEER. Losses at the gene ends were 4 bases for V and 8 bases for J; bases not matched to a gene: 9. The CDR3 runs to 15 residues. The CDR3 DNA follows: TGCGCCAGCAGCCGCCTGGGACAGGGGGTTCGGGGCTACACCTTC. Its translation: CASSRLGQGVRGYTF.

The CDR3 sequence: CASSRLPTGQSTYEQYF. CDR3 nucleotide sequence: TGCGCCAGCAGCCGCTTGCCGACAGGGCAATCTACCTACGAGCAGTACTTC. This rearrangement joins TRBV4-1 to TRBJ2-7; 7 bases align to TRBD1. The CDR3 runs 17 residues. Looked up from germline, CDR1 is MGHRA and CDR2 is YSYEKL. V was clipped by 4 bases and J by 2 bases; unmatched bases: 14.

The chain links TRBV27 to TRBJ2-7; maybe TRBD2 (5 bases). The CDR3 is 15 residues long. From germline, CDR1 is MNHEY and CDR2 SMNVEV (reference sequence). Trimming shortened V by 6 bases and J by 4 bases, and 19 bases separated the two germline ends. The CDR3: CASSYGIPGLYEQYF. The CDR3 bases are TGTGCCAGCAGCTACGGGATCCCTGGTTTATACGAGCAGTACTTC.

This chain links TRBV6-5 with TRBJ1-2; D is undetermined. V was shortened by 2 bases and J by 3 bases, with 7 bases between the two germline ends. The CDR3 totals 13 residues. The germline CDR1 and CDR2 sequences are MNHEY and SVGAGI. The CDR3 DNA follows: TGTGCCAGCAGTTACGTGGGCGACTATGGCTACACCTTC. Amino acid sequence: CASSYVGDYGYTF.

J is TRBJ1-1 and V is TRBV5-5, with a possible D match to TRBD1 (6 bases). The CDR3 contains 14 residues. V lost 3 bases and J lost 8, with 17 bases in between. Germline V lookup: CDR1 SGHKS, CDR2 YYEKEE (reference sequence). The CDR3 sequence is CASSWGGDTEEAFF. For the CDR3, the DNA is TGTGCCAGCAGCTGGGGGGGGGACACGGAGGAAGCTTTCTTT. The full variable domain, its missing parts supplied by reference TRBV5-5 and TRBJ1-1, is DAGVTQSPTHLIKTRGQQVTLRCSPISGHKSVSWYQQVLGQGPQFIFQYYEKEERGRGNFPDRFSARQFPNYSSELNVNALLLGDSALYLCASSWGGDTEEAFFGQGTRLTVV.

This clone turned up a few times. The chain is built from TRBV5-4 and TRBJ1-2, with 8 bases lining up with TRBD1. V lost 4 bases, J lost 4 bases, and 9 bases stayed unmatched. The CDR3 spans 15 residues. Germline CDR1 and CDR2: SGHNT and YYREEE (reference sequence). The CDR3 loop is CASSIRTGRSYGYTF. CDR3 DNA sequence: TGTGCCAGCAGCATAAGGACAGGGAGATCCTATGGCTACACCTTC.

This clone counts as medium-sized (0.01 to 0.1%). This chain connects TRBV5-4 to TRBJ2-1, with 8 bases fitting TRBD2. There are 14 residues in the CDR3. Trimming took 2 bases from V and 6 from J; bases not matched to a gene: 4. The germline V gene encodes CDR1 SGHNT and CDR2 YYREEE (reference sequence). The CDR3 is CASSLIAGINEQFF. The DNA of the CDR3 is TGTGCCAGCAGCTTAATAGCGGGGATCAATGAGCAGTTCTTC.